This T cell receptor (beta chain) emerged from a study of human T cells and chemical hapten exposure. Time point described: patch test 1, 2 weeks after DPC sensitization. Documented treatment: therapeutic diphenylcyclopropenone sensitization with weekly scalp DPC. Blood was collected ahead of every patch test applied. Attachment of unique molecular identifiers to individual cDNA molecules was performed in the library. TCRdb re-called the RACE reads through MiXCR, storing one row per CDR3 protein. The sample has roughly 74,000 distinct CDR3 sequences, around a third seen once. The sample in question was whole blood, obtained in connection with sensitization to the hapten diphenylcyclopropenone (DPC). This receptor was obtained from a middle-aged man with alopecia areata. Some clones in this sample may be carry-over from other donors' samples.

DNA of the CDR3: TGTGCCAGCGGCCCTACTCCCGCTGGGGGAGAGACCCAGTACTTC. It codes for CASGPTPAGGETQYF. The rearrangement links TRBV7-2 to TRBJ2-5; either TRBD1 or TRBD2 may supply D (5 bases each). The CDR3 extends over 15 amino acids. Deletions cut 8 bases from V and 4 bases from J, with 20 bases between. Germline CDR1 reads SGHTA; CDR2 reads FQGNSA.